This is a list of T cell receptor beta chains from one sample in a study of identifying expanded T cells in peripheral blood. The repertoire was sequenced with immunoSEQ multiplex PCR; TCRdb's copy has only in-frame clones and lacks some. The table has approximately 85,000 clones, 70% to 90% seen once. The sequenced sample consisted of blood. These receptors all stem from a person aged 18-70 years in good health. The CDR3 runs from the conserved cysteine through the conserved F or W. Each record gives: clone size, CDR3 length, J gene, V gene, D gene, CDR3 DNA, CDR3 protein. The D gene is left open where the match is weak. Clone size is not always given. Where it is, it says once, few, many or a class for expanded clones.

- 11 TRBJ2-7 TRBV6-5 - TGTGCCAGCATGGATCCCTACGAGCAGTACTTC CASMDPYEQYF
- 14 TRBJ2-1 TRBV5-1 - TGCGCCAGCAGCTTGGAAGTAGGGAACAATGAGCAGTTCTTC CASSLEVGNNEQFF
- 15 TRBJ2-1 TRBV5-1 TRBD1 TGCGCCAGCAGCTCACAGGGGGTCTCCTACAATGAGCAGTTCTTC CASSSQGVSYNEQFF
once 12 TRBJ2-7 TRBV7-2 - TGTGCCAGCACCTCCAGTCGTCCCGAGCAGTACTTC CASTSSRPEQYF
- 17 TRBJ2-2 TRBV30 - TGTGCCTGGAGTGTATGGGCTAGCCCTTCGAGCACCGGGGAGCTGTTTTTT CAWSVWASPSSTGELFF
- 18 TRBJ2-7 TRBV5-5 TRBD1 TGTGCCAGCAGCTTGGCATCCACCGGGACAGGGGCATCCTACGAGCAGTACTTC CASSLASTGTGASYEQYF
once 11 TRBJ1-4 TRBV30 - TGTGCCTGGAGTCTAGATGAAAAACTGTTTTTT CAWSLDEKLFF
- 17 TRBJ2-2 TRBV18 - TGTGCCAGCTCACCATCGTTTAGAGATGTGAACACCGGGGAGCTGTTTTTT CASSPSFRDVNTGELFF
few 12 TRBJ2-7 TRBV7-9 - TGTGCCAGCAGCTTAGGTACCTACGAGCAGTACTTC CASSLGTYEQYF
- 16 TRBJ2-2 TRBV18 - TGTGCCAGCTCACCAGCAGAGACCTGGAGCACCGGGGAGCTGTTTTTT CASSPAETWSTGELFF
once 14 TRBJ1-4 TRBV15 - TGTGCCACCAGCAGAGATAGGGGGGTCGAAAAACTGTTTTTT CATSRDRGVEKLFF
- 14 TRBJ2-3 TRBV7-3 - TGTGCCAGCAGCCATGACTACCTCGGGGATACGCAGTATTTT CASSHDYLGDTQYF
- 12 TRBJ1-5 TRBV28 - TGTGCCACTCGGACAGGCAATCAGCCCCAGCATTTT CATRTGNQPQHF
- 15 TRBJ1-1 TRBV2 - TGTGCCAGCAGCTACTCAGACAGCATGAACACTGAAGCTTTCTTT CASSYSDSMNTEAFF
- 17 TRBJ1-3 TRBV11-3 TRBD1 TGTGCCAGCAGCCGGAAGACAGGGGGCGCTTCAGGAAACACCATATATTTT CASSRKTGGASGNTIYF
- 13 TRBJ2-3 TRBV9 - TGTGCCAGCGCGGCCAGTATCACAGATACGCAGTATTTT CASAASITDTQYF